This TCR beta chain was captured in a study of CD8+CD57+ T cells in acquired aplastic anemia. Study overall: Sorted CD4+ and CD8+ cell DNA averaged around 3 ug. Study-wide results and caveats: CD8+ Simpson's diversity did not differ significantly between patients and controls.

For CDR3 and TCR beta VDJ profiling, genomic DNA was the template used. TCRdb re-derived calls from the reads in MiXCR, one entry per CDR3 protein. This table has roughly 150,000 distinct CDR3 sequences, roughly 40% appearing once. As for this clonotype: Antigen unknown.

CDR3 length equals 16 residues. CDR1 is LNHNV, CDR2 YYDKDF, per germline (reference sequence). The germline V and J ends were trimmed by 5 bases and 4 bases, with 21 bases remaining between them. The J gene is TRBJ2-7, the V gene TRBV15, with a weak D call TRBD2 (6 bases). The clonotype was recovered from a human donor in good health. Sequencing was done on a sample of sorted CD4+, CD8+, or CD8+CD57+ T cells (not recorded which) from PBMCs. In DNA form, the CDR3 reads TGTGCCACCAGCCTCTCCCCCGCCGGGACTGAGTACGAGCAGTACTTC. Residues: CATSLSPAGTEYEQYF.